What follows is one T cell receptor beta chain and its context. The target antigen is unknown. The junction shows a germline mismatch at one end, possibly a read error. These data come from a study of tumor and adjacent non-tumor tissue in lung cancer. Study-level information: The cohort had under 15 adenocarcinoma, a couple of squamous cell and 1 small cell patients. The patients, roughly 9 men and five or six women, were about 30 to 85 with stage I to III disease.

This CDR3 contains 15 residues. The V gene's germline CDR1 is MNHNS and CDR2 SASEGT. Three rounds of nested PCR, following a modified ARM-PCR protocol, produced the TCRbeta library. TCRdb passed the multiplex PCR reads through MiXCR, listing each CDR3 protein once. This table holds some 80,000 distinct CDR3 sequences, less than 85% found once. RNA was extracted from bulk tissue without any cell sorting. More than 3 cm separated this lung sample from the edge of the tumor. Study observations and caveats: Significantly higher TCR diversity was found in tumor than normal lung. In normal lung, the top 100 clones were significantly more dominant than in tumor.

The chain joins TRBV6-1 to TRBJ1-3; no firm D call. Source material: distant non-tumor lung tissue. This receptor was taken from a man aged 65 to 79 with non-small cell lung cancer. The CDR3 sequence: CASGSRIAPGNTIYF. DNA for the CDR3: TGTGCCAGCGGCTCCAGGATAGCACCTGGAAACACCATATATTTC.